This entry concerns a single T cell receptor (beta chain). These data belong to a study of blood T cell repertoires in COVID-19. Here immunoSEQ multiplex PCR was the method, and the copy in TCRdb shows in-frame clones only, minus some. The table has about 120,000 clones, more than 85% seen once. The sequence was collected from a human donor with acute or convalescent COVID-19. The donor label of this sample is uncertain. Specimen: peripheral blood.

This CDR3 reads CASSLTQGWDEKLFF. The DNA of the CDR3 is TGCGCCAGCAGCCTCACCCAGGGGTGGGATGAAAAACTGTTTTTT. The chain recombines TRBV4-1 with TRBJ1-4; tentatively, D is TRBD1 (6 bases). Between the trimmed V and J ends, which lost 4 bases and 6 bases, there was a span of 15 bases. This CDR3 region has 15 residues. CDR1 MGHRA and CDR2 YSYEKL come from the germline V gene.